This T cell receptor (beta chain) comes out of a study of T cells in narcolepsy. Study observations and caveats: Comparing one patient's CSF and blood CD4+ clonotypes highlighted HCRT- and TRIB2-specific autoreactive clonotypes. Autoreactive clone sequences were missing from some blood memory CD4+ repertoires.

The sample holds one count of this clone. Its antigen is unidentified. Profiling relied on immunoSEQ multiplex PCR, and the TCRdb table lists in-frame clones only, not all of them. The profile shows 30,000 to 45,000 clones, approximately 86% of them singletons. The TCR was taken from a human donor with narcolepsy. The sequenced sample consisted of CD45RA- memory CD4+ T cells from PBMCs.

Written as DNA, the CDR3 is TGTGCCAGCAGTTATGAGGGACAGGGAGGGAGGGCACCCCTCCACTTT. Protein product: CASSYEGQGGRAPLHF. The chain joins TRBV6-5 to TRBJ1-6; 9 nucleotides agree with TRBD1. The germline V gene has CDR1 MNHEY and CDR2 SVGAGI. This CDR3 contains 16 residues. V shed 3 bases and J 11 bases; nucleotides not matched to a gene: 11.